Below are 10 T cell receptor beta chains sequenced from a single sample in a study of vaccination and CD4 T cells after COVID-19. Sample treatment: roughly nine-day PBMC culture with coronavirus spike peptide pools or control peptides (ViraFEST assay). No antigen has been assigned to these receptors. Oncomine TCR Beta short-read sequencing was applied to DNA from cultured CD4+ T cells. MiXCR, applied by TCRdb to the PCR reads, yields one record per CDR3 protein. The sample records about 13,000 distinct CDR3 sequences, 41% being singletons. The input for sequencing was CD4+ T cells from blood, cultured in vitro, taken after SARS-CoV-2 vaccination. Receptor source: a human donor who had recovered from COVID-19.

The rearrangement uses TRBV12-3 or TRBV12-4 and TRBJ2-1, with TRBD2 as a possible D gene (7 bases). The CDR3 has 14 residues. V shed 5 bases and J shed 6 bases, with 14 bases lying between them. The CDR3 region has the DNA TGTGCCAGCAGTAGAGGGGGGGGAGGCAATGAGCAGTTCTTC. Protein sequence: CASSRGGGGNEQFF.

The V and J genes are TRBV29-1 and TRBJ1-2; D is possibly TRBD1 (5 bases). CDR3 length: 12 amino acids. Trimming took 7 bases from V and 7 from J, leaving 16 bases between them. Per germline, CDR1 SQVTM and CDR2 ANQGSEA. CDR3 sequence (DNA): TGCAGCGCCTACTCGGGAGGGGCTGGCTACACCTTC. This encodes CSAYSGGAGYTF.

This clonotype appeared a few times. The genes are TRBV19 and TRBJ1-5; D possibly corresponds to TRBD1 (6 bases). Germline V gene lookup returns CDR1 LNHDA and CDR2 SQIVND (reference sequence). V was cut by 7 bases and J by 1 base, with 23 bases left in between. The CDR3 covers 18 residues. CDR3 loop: CASTTTWGGLRSNQPQHF. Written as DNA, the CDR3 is TGTGCCAGTACCACCACCTGGGGGGGGCTTCGAAGCAATCAGCCCCAGCATTTT.

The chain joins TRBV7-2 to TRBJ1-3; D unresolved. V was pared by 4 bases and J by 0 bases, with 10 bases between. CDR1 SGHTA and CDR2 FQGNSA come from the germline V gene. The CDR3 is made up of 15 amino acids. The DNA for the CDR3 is TGTGCCAGCAGCTCCCAGCATATCTCTGGAAACACCATATATTTT. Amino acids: CASSSQHISGNTIYF.

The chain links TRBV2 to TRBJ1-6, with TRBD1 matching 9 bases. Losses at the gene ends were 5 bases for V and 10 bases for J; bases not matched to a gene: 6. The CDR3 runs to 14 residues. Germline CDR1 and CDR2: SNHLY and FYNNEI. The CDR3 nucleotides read TGTGCCAGCAGTCGGGACAGGGAAACCTCACCCCTCCACTTT. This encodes CASSRDRETSPLHF.

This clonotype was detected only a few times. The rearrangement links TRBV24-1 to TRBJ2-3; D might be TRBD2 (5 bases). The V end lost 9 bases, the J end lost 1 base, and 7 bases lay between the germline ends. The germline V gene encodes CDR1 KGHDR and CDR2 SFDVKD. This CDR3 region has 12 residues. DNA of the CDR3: TGTGCCACCGGGCGGGGCACAGATACGCAGTATTTT. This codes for CATGRGTDTQYF.

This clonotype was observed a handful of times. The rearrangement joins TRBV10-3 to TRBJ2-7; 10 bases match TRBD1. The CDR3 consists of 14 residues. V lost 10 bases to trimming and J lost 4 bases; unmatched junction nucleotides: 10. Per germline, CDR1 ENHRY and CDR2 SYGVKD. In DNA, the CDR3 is TGTGCCAGCACCGGGGGGACAGGGGCGTACGAGCAGTACTTC. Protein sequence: CASTGGTGAYEQYF.

The DNA of the CDR3 is TGTGCCAGCAGTTTATACCCCCCCTTGGACAGGGAAGGTTCACCCCTCCACTTT. Protein product: CASSLYPPLDREGSPLHF. The gene calls are TRBV27 and TRBJ1-6, with 8 bases that match TRBD1. CDR1 and CDR2 (germline): MNHEY, SMNVEV (reference sequence). V shed 1 base and J 9 bases; nucleotides not matched to a gene: 14. This CDR3 spans 18 amino acids.

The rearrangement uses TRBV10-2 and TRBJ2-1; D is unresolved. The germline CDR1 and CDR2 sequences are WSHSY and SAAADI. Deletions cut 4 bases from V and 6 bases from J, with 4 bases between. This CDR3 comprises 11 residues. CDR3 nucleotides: TGCGCCAGCAGTGGATTCAATGAGCAGTTCTTC. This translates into CASSGFNEQFF.

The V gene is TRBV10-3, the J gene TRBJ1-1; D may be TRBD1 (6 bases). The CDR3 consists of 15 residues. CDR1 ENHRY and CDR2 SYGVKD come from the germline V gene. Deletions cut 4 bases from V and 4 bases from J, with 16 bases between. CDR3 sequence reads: CAISAGQRLGTEAFF. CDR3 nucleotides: TGTGCCATCAGTGCCGGACAGCGATTGGGCACTGAAGCTTTCTTT.